The clone carrying this T cell receptor (beta chain) was found many times. These data belong to a study of T cells in Graves' hyperthyroidism and ophthalmopathy. Study details: Sampling of peripheral blood happened at initial diagnosis, prior to any treatment.

Amplification yielded TCR beta CDR3 regions, with RNA transcripts as the source. TCR CDR3 regions were first amplified by RT-PCR with HTBI primers. TCRdb analysed the multiplex PCR reads with MiXCR anew, one entry per CDR3 protein. The sample yields about 400,000 distinct CDR3 sequences, roughly 13% seen once. Germline loops: CDR1 DFQATT, CDR2 SNEGSKA (reference sequence). The CDR3 runs 15 residues. The J segment lost 5 bases and the V segment lost 3 bases, leaving 10 bases of the junction unmatched. Sequenced input: blood. This clonotype originated in a man aged 50 to 60 with Graves' ophthalmopathy. The chain has TRBV20-1 and TRBJ2-5, with 9 bases aligning to TRBD2. The CDR3 spells CSASVLAGGSETQYF. Written as DNA, the CDR3 is TGCAGTGCTAGCGTACTAGCGGGCGGTTCGGAGACCCAGTACTTC.